This TCR beta chain was recorded in a study of T cell responses to AZD1222 COVID-19 vaccine. Study-level findings and limits: Seropositive AZD1222 recipients at baseline numbered only five to seven. Possibly, clonal diversity was underestimated; donors were largely white British and included more females.

This clone was counted once. Its antigen is currently unknown. Repertoires were generated with immunoSEQ multiplex PCR, while TCRdb's copy carries only in-frame clones and drops some. Of roughly 99,000 clones in the sample, about nine tenths were seen once. Germline CDR1 SGHVS, CDR2 FNYEAQ. The CDR3 loop spans 15 amino acids. V gave up 5 bases and J gave up 5 bases; unmatched junction bases: 7. This TCR derives from an adult in good health. The sample in question was peripheral blood, obtained on day 0 of AZD1222 vaccination. The chain is built from TRBV7-6 and TRBJ2-1, with TRBD2 matching 9 bases. CDR3 in DNA: TGTGCCAGCAGCCGAGCGGGAGGAATCCACAATGAGCAGTTCTTC. Protein sequence: CASSRAGGIHNEQFF.